This T cell receptor beta chain appears in the sequencing data of a study of CD8+ T cells in alopecia areata. Broader study findings: Normal scalp showed lower clonality than lesional scalp, especially alopecia totalis/universalis. Having just one nonresponder leaves the connection between baseline CD8+ expansion and response unresolved. Tofacitinib significantly lowered scalp clonality and expanded CD8+ clones among the top 100. Throughout tofacitinib, many expanded lesional clones continued to persist in scalp and blood.

Once RNA had been extracted, it was reverse transcribed into cDNA to act as the sequencing template. Clones were read by immunoSEQ multiplex PCR, and TCRdb kept only the in-frame ones, dropping some. The repertoire has 150,000 to 200,000 clones, roughly three fifths of them found once; the top ten carry approximately 1.3%. The V and J ends lost 4 bases and 4 bases respectively, with 12 bases between them. The CDR3 runs to 15 residues. The V gene's germline CDR1 is SGHRS and CDR2 YFSETQ. Documented treatment: oral pan-JAK inhibitor, 5-10 mg twice daily. As concerns this clone: Antigen specificity is unknown.

The clonotype comes from a human donor with alopecia areata. The sample in question was CD4+ T cells sorted from blood, obtained between weeks 47 and 50, from a patient treated with tofacitinib. The chain carries TRBV5-1 and TRBJ1-6; perhaps TRBD1 as D (5 bases). CDR3 amino acids: CASSPGTAYNSPLHF. The CDR3 bases are TGCGCCAGCAGCCCCGGGACCGCTTATAATTCACCCCTCCACTTT.